The T cell receptor (beta chain) under discussion was sequenced for a study of blood T cell repertoires in COVID-19. The CDR3 is 12 residues long. The V end lost 3 bases, the J end lost 7 bases, and 9 bases lay between the germline ends. The germline V gene encodes CDR1 MNHEY and CDR2 SMNVEV (reference sequence). Using immunoSEQ multiplex PCR, the repertoire was profiled, and TCRdb retains in-frame clones only, with some absent. This sample has 250,000 to 400,000 clones, with around 90% found just once. Sequencing was performed on peripheral blood. The source of this sequence is a woman between 25 and 40 years old with COVID-19, enrolled during active disease. This rearrangement joins TRBV27 to TRBJ1-2; a possible D gene is TRBD1 (6 bases). The CDR3 here is CASSLTGRGYTF. The DNA of the CDR3 is TGTGCCAGCAGTTTGACAGGACGTGGCTACACCTTC.